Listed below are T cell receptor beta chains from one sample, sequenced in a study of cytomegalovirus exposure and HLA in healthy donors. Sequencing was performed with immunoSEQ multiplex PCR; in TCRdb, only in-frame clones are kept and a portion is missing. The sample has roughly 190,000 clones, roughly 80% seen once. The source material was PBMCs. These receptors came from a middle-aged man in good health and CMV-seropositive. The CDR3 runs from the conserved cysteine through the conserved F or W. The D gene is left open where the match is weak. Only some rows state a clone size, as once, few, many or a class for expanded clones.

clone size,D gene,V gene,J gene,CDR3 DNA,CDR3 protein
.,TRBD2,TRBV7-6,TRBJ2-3,TGTGCCAGCAGCTTACTCCCTAGCGGGGACACAGATACGCAGTATTTT,CASSLLPSGDTDTQYF
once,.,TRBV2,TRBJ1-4,TGTGCCAGCAGCCTCTCTGCGCCCCATGAAAAACTGTTTTTT,CASSLSAPHEKLFF
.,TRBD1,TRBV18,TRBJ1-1,TGTGCCAGCTCACGCGGGACAGGGGTGGACGGAGGTCGTGGCACTGAAGCTTTCTTT,CASSRGTGVDGGRGTEAFF
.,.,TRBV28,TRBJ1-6,TGTGCCAGCAGTCCCGGGGACATCCTAAGTCTCCTCCACTTT,CASSPGDILSLLHF
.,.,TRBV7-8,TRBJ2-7,TGTGCCAGCAGCTTGTTCCAGGGTCCATCCTACGAGCAGTACTTC,CASSLFQGPSYEQYF
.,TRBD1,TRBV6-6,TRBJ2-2,TGTGCCAGCAGTAAGGGACAGGGGGCCGGGGAGCTGTTTTTT,CASSKGQGAGELFF
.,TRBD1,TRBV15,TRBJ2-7,TGTGCCACCAGCGGAGACAGGGTATCCTACGAGCAGTACTTC,CATSGDRVSYEQYF
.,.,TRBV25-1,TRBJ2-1,TGTGCCAGCAGCGAAGACCGGTCGGGGACACCTCACAATGAGCAGTTCTTC,CASSEDRSGTPHNEQFF
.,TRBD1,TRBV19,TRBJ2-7,TGTGCCAGTCGACAGGGGGTTACCGAGCAGTACTTC,CASRQGVTEQYF
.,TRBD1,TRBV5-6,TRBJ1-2,TGTGCCAGCAGCGTGACTTACCGGGACAGGGAGGTGTCTTATGGCTACACCTTC,CASSVTYRDREVSYGYTF
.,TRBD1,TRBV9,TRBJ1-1,TGTGCCAGCAGCGTAGGGGGACAGGGCGGTACTGAAGCTTTCTTT,CASSVGGQGGTEAFF
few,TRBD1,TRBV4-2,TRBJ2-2,TGTGCCAGCAGCCAAGATACCCCCGGGACAGGGAACACCGGGGAGCTGTTTTTT,CASSQDTPGTGNTGELFF
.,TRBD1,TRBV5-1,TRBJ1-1,TGCGCCAGCAGCTTTGGGGACAGGGGCACCGAAGCTTTCTTT,CASSFGDRGTEAFF
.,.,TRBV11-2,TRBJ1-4,TGTGCCAGCACCCAAATTGAACGTCGGCGGGGAGAAAAACTGTTTTTT,CASTQIERRRGEKLFF
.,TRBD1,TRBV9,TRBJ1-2,TGTGCCAGCAGCAACCGGGACAGGGGGTCCTATGGCTACACCTTC,CASSNRDRGSYGYTF
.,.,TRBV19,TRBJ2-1,TGTGCCAGTTCGAGGGGGGGGTACACCTACAATGAGCAGTTCTTC,CASSRGGYTYNEQFF
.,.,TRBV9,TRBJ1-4,TGTGCCAGCAGCCCCCGCGGGGACGGGGATGAAAAACTGTTTTTT,CASSPRGDGDEKLFF
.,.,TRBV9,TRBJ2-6,TGTGCCAGCAGCGTAGAACCGGGCTCTGGGGCCAACGTCCTGACTTTC,CASSVEPGSGANVLTF
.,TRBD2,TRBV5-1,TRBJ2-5,TGCGCCAGCGTTCGTGATAGTAGCGGGGGGGCGGAGACCCAGTACTTC,CASVRDSSGGAETQYF
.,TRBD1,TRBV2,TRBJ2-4,TGTGCCGGCGGACAGGGGATAGAAAACATTCAGTACTTC,CAGGQGIENIQYF